The rows below give T cell receptor beta chains drawn from one sample of a study of identical twins. TCRdb analysed the 5' RACE reads with MiXCR anew, one entry per CDR3 protein. The table includes a few hundred thousand distinct CDR3 sequences, around 24% detected once. The sample also formed part of further work on T cells expressing NK-cell markers.

Sequencing was carried out using CD4+ T cells sorted from blood. These TCRs come from a woman between 18 and 29 years old in good health. Each CDR3 is given with its conserved first and last residue. A D gene is named only where the DNA matches it firmly. Size is stated for part of the rows, as once, few or many counts, or as a class when the clone is expanded.

size	V	J	D	DNA	CDR3
NA	TRBV3-1	TRBJ2-1	NA	TGTGCCAGCAGCCAAGTCGTCGTGGCGGATGAGCAGTTCTTC	CASSQVVVADEQFF
few	TRBV30	TRBJ1-2	NA	TGTGCCTGGAGCTACCTTGCGGTGGCAGGAACCTTC	CAWSYLAVAGTF
few	TRBV9	TRBJ1-6	NA	TGTGCCAGCAGCGCCTTGAATTCACCCCTCCACTTT	CASSALNSPLHF
NA	TRBV29-1	TRBJ1-4	TRBD1	TGCAGCGTTTTCCGGACAGGTCCTGAAAAACTGTTTTTT	CSVFRTGPEKLFF
NA	TRBV7-3	TRBJ2-1	TRBD2	TGTGCCAGCAGCGCGCGACTAAGCGGGGGGGGTAATGAGCAGTTCTTC	CASSARLSGGGNEQFF
NA	TRBV4-3	TRBJ2-2	TRBD2	TGCGCCAGCAGCCTGAGAGCGGGACTTTCGATCACCGGGGAGCTGTTTTTT	CASSLRAGLSITGELFF
many	TRBV2	TRBJ1-1	NA	TGTGCCAGCAGACTCCGCAGTGAAGCTTTCTTT	CASRLRSEAFF
NA	TRBV20-1	TRBJ2-5	TRBD2	TGCAGTGCTAGTGTGGGGACTAGCGGGGTACGAGAGACCCAGTACTTC	CSASVGTSGVRETQYF
NA	TRBV29-1	TRBJ2-6	NA	TGCAGCGTCGATCAGTCCTCTGGGGCCAACGTCCTGACTTTC	CSVDQSSGANVLTF
NA	TRBV20-1	TRBJ2-7	NA	TGCAGGGCGAAATCCATGACTCGGAACGAGCAGTACTTC	CRAKSMTRNEQYF
few	TRBV7-2	TRBJ1-5	NA	TGTGCCAGCAGCTTAAATCCTAGCGGGTTAGAGCCCCAGCATTTT	CASSLNPSGLEPQHF
NA	TRBV19	TRBJ2-5	NA	TGTGCCAGTAGTATTGAAGGGCACTTTCGAAGAGAGACCCAGTACTTC	CASSIEGHFRRETQYF
NA	TRBV7-9	TRBJ2-3	NA	TGTGCCAGCAGCTTAGTTTCCTGGACGGATACGCAGTATTTT	CASSLVSWTDTQYF
few	TRBV18	TRBJ2-1	TRBD1	TGTGCCAGCTCACCACGGGTAGGGGGCGAGATCCGAGCCTACAATGAGCAGTTCTTC	CASSPRVGGEIRAYNEQFF
NA	TRBV7-2	TRBJ2-1	NA	TGTGCCAGCAGCTTAGCGGGGGGGCTTTATGAGCAGTTCTTC	CASSLAGGLYEQFF
NA	TRBV12-3/TRBV12-4	TRBJ1-2	TRBD1	TGTGCCAGCACCGTTACAGGGGATGGGGGCTACACCTTC	CASTVTGDGGYTF
few	TRBV20-1	TRBJ2-3	NA	TGCAGTGCGCCCGGGACTAGCACAGATACGCAGTATTTT	CSAPGTSTDTQYF
NA	TRBV7-9	TRBJ2-7	NA	TGTGCCAGCACCAACAGGGAGTCCTACGAGCAGTACTTC	CASTNRESYEQYF
few	TRBV24-1	TRBJ2-1	TRBD1	TGTGCCACCAGTGGCAGGGACAGGGCATACAATGAGCAGTTCTTC	CATSGRDRAYNEQFF
few	TRBV7-9	TRBJ2-1	TRBD2	TGTGCCAGCAGCTTAACACTAGCGGTCAATGAGCAGTTCTTC	CASSLTLAVNEQFF
many	TRBV12-3/TRBV12-4	TRBJ2-3	TRBD2	TGTGCCAGCAGTTTCTGGACTAGCGGCACAGATACGCAGTATTTT	CASSFWTSGTDTQYF
few	TRBV21-1	TRBJ2-1	NA	TGTGCCAGCAGCGGGAACTTCGGGGCAGAGGTAGCCAATGAGCAGTTCTTC	CASSGNFGAEVANEQFF
NA	TRBV29-1	TRBJ2-3	NA	TGCAGCGTTCGGAGGATGCTCACAGATACGCAGTATTTT	CSVRRMLTDTQYF
NA	TRBV12-3/TRBV12-4	TRBJ2-5	NA	TGTGCCAGCAGTTTATCGGGACTGGGGGAGACCCAGTACTTC	CASSLSGLGETQYF
few	TRBV10-3	TRBJ1-1	NA	TGTGCCATGAAACAGGGCCAGAACACTGAAGCTTTCTTT	CAMKQGQNTEAFF
NA	TRBV29-1	TRBJ2-7	NA	TGCAGCGTTGAGGGGGGCAGCGCCTACGAGCAGTACTTC	CSVEGGSAYEQYF
NA	TRBV18	TRBJ1-6	TRBD1	TGTGCCAGCTCACCTATGGACAGGGCTTATGGTTCACCCCTCCACTTT	CASSPMDRAYGSPLHF
NA	TRBV6-1	TRBJ2-7	TRBD1	TGTGCCAGCACCAGGACAGGGGTCTTGAACGAGCAGTACTTC	CASTRTGVLNEQYF
NA	TRBV20-1	TRBJ1-1	NA	TGCAGTGCTCCCCTCACTGAAGCTTTCTTT	CSAPLTEAFF
NA	TRBV20-1	TRBJ2-5	TRBD1	TGCAGTGCAATGACAGGGACACAAGAGACCCAGTACTTC	CSAMTGTQETQYF
few	TRBV28	TRBJ2-7	TRBD2	TGTGCCAGCACCCCCAGACTAGCGGTCTCCTACGAGCAGTACTTC	CASTPRLAVSYEQYF
NA	TRBV27	TRBJ2-7	NA	TGTGCCACCAGAACCCCGCATGGAGGGGGGCGGCCATACGAGCAGTACTTC	CATRTPHGGGRPYEQYF
few	TRBV10-3	TRBJ1-5	TRBD1	TGTGCCATCAGCCAGGGGGATTATAGCAATCAGCCCCAGCATTTT	CAISQGDYSNQPQHF
few	TRBV11-2	TRBJ1-3	NA	TGTGCCAGCAGCTACAACTCTGGAAACACCATATATTTT	CASSYNSGNTIYF
NA	TRBV10-1	TRBJ2-2	NA	TGCGCCAGCAGTGAGAACTTCGGTGCCGGGGAGCTGTTTTTT	CASSENFGAGELFF
few	TRBV5-1	TRBJ2-7	NA	TGCGCCAGCAGCTTGGATGGGGTGGGGGAGCAGTACTTC	CASSLDGVGEQYF
NA	TRBV6-4	TRBJ2-7	NA	TGTGCCAGCAGCCTGCCTGCGGGTCTCTCCTACGAGCAGTACTTC	CASSLPAGLSYEQYF
NA	TRBV7-2	TRBJ1-6	NA	TGTGCCAGCAGCAAAGGTCCTACGACCTCACCCCTCCACTTT	CASSKGPTTSPLHF
few	TRBV27	TRBJ2-7	NA	TGTGCCAGCAGTCGATATTCGACATCGGAGGAGACCTTC	CASSRYSTSEETF
many	TRBV14	TRBJ1-2	TRBD1	TGTGCCAGCAGTACGGGACAGAATCTTTATGGCTACACCTTC	CASSTGQNLYGYTF
few	TRBV5-1	TRBJ2-7	NA	TGCGCCAGCAGCGATGGGAGCGAGCAGTACTTC	CASSDGSEQYF